Presented here are 24 T cell receptor beta chains from one specimen sequenced in a study of identical twins. TCRdb re-analysed the 5' RACE reads in MiXCR, keeping a single row per CDR3 protein. The table lists hundreds of thousands of distinct CDR3 sequences, more than 9% of them singletons, with 7.2% in the top ten. Separately, the same data were catalogued under a study of yellow fever vaccine responses in identical twins.

Sequenced sample: CD8+ T cells sorted from blood. These receptors all come from a woman aged 18-35 years in good health.

In its sample, this clonotype was seen many times. The chain recombines TRBV12-3 or TRBV12-4 with TRBJ2-1; 12 nucleotides line up with TRBD2. The CDR3 consists of 15 residues. V dropped 6 bases and J dropped 8; count of bases not matched to a gene: 8. The CDR3 spells CASRRLAGVLDEQFF. The CDR3 DNA reads TGTGCCAGCAGAAGACTAGCGGGAGTTCTAGATGAGCAGTTCTTC.

The chain links TRBV2 to TRBJ1-5; D gene unclear. Trimming stripped 1 base from V and 0 bases from J, with 7 bases between. The CDR3 consists of 15 residues. Germline CDR1 reads SNHLY; CDR2 reads FYNNEI. The CDR3 loop reads CASSEGTYSNQPQHF. The DNA of the CDR3 is TGTGCCAGCAGTGAAGGTACCTATAGCAATCAGCCCCAGCATTTT. Full variable domain (outside the CDR3, taken from reference TRBV2 and TRBJ1-5): EPEVTQTPSHQVTQMGQEVILRCVPISNHLYFYWYRQILGQKVEFLVSFYNNEISEKSEIFDDQFSVERPDGSNFTLKIRSTKLEDSAMYFCASSEGTYSNQPQHFGDGTRLSIL.

The V and J genes are TRBV5-6 and TRBJ2-2, with D perhaps TRBD1 or TRBD2 (5 bases each). Germline assignment: CDR1 SGHDT and CDR2 YYEEEE. V lost 1 base and J 2 bases, leaving 9 bases between the germline ends. The CDR3 has 15 residues. In DNA form, the CDR3 reads TGTGCCAGCAGCTTGTGGGACCTCAACACCGGGGAGCTGTTTTTT. Protein: CASSLWDLNTGELFF.

This chain uses TRBV20-1 with TRBJ2-5; possibly TRBD1 for D (6 bases). The CDR3 is 15 residues long. Germline lookup yields CDR1 DFQATT and CDR2 SNEGSKA (reference sequence). V lost 1 base and J 0 bases, leaving 12 bases between the germline ends. CDR3 sequence reads: CSARVYGTNQETQYF. CDR3 nucleotide sequence: TGCAGTGCTAGAGTATACGGGACAAACCAAGAGACCCAGTACTTC.

This clonotype was found a few times. V is TRBV15 and J is TRBJ2-7; TRBD1 aligns across 8 bases. This CDR3 is built from 15 residues. J was trimmed by 3 bases and V by 4 bases; bases with no gene match: 8. CDR1 is LNHNV and CDR2 is YYDKDF in the germline V gene (reference sequence). As DNA, the CDR3 is TGTGCCACCAGCATTCCCCGGACAGGGTACTACGAGCAGTACTTC. This sequence encodes CATSIPRTGYYEQYF.

The chain recombines TRBV9 with TRBJ2-5; 10 positions match TRBD2. J was trimmed by 5 bases and V by 0 bases; bases with no gene match: 4. This CDR3 has 15 residues. Looked up from germline, CDR1 is SGDLS and CDR2 is YYNGEE. Written as DNA, the CDR3 is TGTGCCAGCAGCGTAGAGGTTAGCGGGGGGGAGACCCAGTACTTC. The encoded protein is CASSVEVSGGETQYF.

The sample holds a few counts of this clonotype. This rearrangement joins TRBV2 to TRBJ2-2; possible D gene TRBD1, 7 bases. This CDR3 is 16 amino acids long. V was pared by 3 bases and J by 4 bases, with 15 bases between. Germline loops: CDR1 SNHLY, CDR2 FYNNEI. Written as DNA, the CDR3 is TGTGCCAGCAGTGATGAGACAGGGAGGTTCACCGGGGAGCTGTTTTTT. Translation gives CASSDETGRFTGELFF.

The chain joins TRBV9 to TRBJ1-1; D is possibly TRBD1 (5 bases). Trimming removed 0 bases at V and 1 base at J, with 7 bases between. Germline V gives CDR1 SGDLS, CDR2 YYNGEE. The CDR3 spans 14 residues. This CDR3 is CASSVVTANTEAFF. The CDR3 DNA follows: TGTGCCAGCAGCGTAGTGACAGCGAACACTGAAGCTTTCTTT.

The chain employs TRBV28 and TRBJ1-4, with TRBD1 as a possible D gene (5 bases). The CDR3 is made up of 14 amino acids. V was trimmed by 3 bases and J by 7 bases, leaving 12 bases between them. Per the germline V gene, CDR1 is MDHEN and CDR2 is SYDVKM. Written as DNA, the CDR3 is TGTGCCAGCAGTTTCAGGGTGGGCAGTGAAAAACTGTTTTTT. It codes for CASSFRVGSEKLFF.

In its sample, this clonotype was seen a few times. The rearrangement uses TRBV7-7 and TRBJ2-3; 7 nucleotides agree with TRBD1. V was pared by 2 bases and J by 1 base, with 3 bases of the junction left unmatched. The CDR3 runs to 15 residues. Germline loops: CDR1 SSHAT, CDR2 FNYEAQ (reference sequence). The CDR3 bases are TGTGCCAGCAGCTTAAGGACAGGAGGCACAGATACGCAGTATTTT. Translation: CASSLRTGGTDTQYF.

V usage is TRBV6-5 and J usage is TRBJ2-7; no definite D call. Germline V gene data show CDR1 as MNHEY and CDR2 as SVGAGI. V lost 2 bases to trimming and J lost 7 bases, with 9 bases between them. The CDR3 consists of 12 residues. The CDR3 nucleotides are TGTGCCAGCAGTTACGGGGTGTCGGAGCAGTACTTC. Translation: CASSYGVSEQYF.

V gene TRBV15 combines with J gene TRBJ1-4, with D maybe TRBD1 (6 bases). Trimming took off 1 base at V and 7 bases at J, with 10 bases between the two ends. The germline gives CDR1 LNHNV, CDR2 YYDKDF (reference sequence). This CDR3 has 14 residues. The CDR3 DNA reads TGTGCCACCAGCAGAGGGTCAGGGGTTGAAAAACTGTTTTTT. Translating it yields CATSRGSGVEKLFF.

This chain connects TRBV7-8 to TRBJ2-1; TRBD2 matches 10 bases. Germline loops: CDR1 SGHVS, CDR2 FQNEAQ. Trimming at V came to 0 bases and at J to 5 bases, leaving 10 bases not matched to a gene. The CDR3 is 18 amino acids. The CDR3 is CASSLAPGLAVVNNEQFF. CDR3 DNA sequence: TGTGCCAGCAGCTTAGCGCCCGGACTAGCGGTAGTAAACAATGAGCAGTTCTTC.

This clonotype was seen a few times. The chain has TRBV12-3 or TRBV12-4 and TRBJ2-3, with 11 bases that match TRBD2. This CDR3 has 15 residues. Trimming removed 5 bases from V and 11 bases from J; junction bases left unmatched: 12. CDR3 sequence (DNA): TGTGCCAGCAGTCCAACTAGCGGGAGAAGGGGGGAGCAGTATTTT. This sequence encodes CASSPTSGRRGEQYF.

This clonotype was observed a few times. The V gene is TRBV6-2 or TRBV6-3, the J gene TRBJ2-7; TRBD2 is a possible D gene (5 bases). V was cut by 7 bases and J by 2 bases, with 15 bases left in between. The germline V gene encodes CDR1 MNHEY and CDR2 SVGEGT. The CDR3 has 14 residues. The CDR3: CASTVRERPYEQYF. The CDR3 DNA sequence: TGTGCCAGCACCGTAAGGGAGAGACCCTACGAGCAGTACTTC.

This clonotype was counted between two and nine times. The rearrangement uses TRBV12-3 or TRBV12-4 and TRBJ2-5, with D perhaps given as TRBD1 or TRBD2 (6 bases each). Trimming shortened V by 8 bases and J by 1 base, and 14 bases separated the two germline ends. The CDR3 spans 14 residues. CDR3 protein: CASGRGGSQETQYF. Written as DNA, the CDR3 is TGTGCCAGCGGCAGGGGAGGATCCCAAGAGACCCAGTACTTC.

This clonotype was observed a handful of times. The chain joins TRBV25-1 to TRBJ2-2; 10 bases map to TRBD2. The CDR3 sequence is 17 residues long. The germline CDR1 and CDR2 sequences are MGHDK and SYGVNS. J gave up 4 bases and V 10 bases, and 15 bases lay outside the gene matches. Written as DNA, the CDR3 is TGTGCCACATCAGAGGCTAGCGGGAGTACGAGCACCGGGGAGCTGTTTTTT. Translating it yields CATSEASGSTSTGELFF.

This clonotype was found a few times. V and J are TRBV7-9 and TRBJ2-5; weak D call: TRBD2 (6 bases). V lost 1 base and J lost 12, with 12 bases in between. The CDR3 loop spans 12 amino acids. Germline CDR1 reads SEHNR; CDR2 reads FQNEAQ (reference sequence). This CDR3 reads CASSLETGDEYF. The DNA for the CDR3 is TGTGCCAGCAGCTTAGAAACGGGGGACGAGTACTTC.

The rearrangement joins TRBV20-1 to TRBJ2-3, with a tentative D call TRBD2 (5 bases). In germline, CDR1 is DFQATT, CDR2 SNEGSKA (reference sequence). The CDR3 extends over 15 amino acids. V lost 0 bases to trimming and J lost 2 bases, with 12 bases between them. The CDR3 sequence: CSARDLVAPTDTQYF. The CDR3 nucleotides read TGCAGTGCTAGAGATTTAGTAGCGCCCACAGATACGCAGTATTTT.

This clonotype has more than one count but fewer than ten. The chain has TRBV28 and TRBJ2-3, with D maybe TRBD2 (6 bases). Trimming stripped 3 bases from V and 2 bases from J, with 12 bases between. Germline CDR1 reads MDHEN; CDR2 reads SYDVKM. CDR3 size: 15 residues. This CDR3 reads CASSLVGGTTDTQYF. The CDR3 DNA reads as TGTGCCAGCAGTTTGGTGGGAGGAACCACAGATACGCAGTATTTT.

This clonotype occurred a few times. The chain employs TRBV6-5 and TRBJ2-7; D perhaps matches TRBD2 (6 bases). Trimming stripped 0 bases from V and 0 bases from J, with 6 bases between. The CDR3 length is 14 residues. CDR1 is MNHEY and CDR2 is SVGAGI in the germline V gene. In nucleotides, the CDR3 is TGTGCCAGCAGTTACTCGGGGGGCTCCTACGAGCAGTACGTC. Residues: CASSYSGGSYEQYV.

This clonotype showed up many times. This chain joins TRBV5-1 and TRBJ1-1, with D perhaps TRBD1 (6 bases). Per the germline V gene, CDR1 is SGHRS and CDR2 is YFSETQ. The V gene lost 1 base and the J gene lost 2 bases, with 21 bases spanning the gap. The CDR3 totals 18 residues. CDR3 residues: CASSLRRQSGTTNTEAFF. As DNA, the CDR3 is TGCGCCAGCAGCTTGCGTCGCCAATCCGGGACAACAAACACTGAAGCTTTCTTT.

This clonotype was counted ten times or more. The chain is built from TRBV20-1 and TRBJ2-2, with D uncertain. Between the trimmed V and J ends, which lost 0 bases and 4 bases, there was a span of 3 bases. The CDR3 spans 12 residues. Germline CDR1 and CDR2: DFQATT and SNEGSKA (reference sequence). The chain's CDR3 is CSAREGTGELFF. Here the CDR3 DNA reads TGCAGTGCTAGAGAGGGCACCGGGGAGCTGTTTTTT.

This clonotype was detected a few times. CDR3 in amino acids: CSVEYAGELFF. CDR3 nucleotide sequence: TGCAGCGTTGAATATGCCGGGGAGCTGTTTTTT. This sequence joins TRBV29-1 and TRBJ2-2; D unclear. The ends were cut back, 2 bases at V and 6 bases at J, with 4 bases in the middle. CDR1 SQVTM and CDR2 ANQGSEA come from the germline V gene. The CDR3 runs 11 residues.